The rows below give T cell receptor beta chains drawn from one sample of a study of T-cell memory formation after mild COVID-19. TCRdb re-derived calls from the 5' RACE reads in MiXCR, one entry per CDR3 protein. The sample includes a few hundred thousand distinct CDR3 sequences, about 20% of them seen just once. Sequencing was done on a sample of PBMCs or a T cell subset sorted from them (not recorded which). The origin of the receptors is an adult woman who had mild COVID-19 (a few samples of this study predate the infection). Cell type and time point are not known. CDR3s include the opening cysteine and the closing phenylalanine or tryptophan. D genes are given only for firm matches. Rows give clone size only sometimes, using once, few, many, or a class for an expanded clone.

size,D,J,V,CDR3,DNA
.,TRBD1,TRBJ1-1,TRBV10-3,CAISESDRGSTEAFF,TGTGCCATCAGTGAGTCGGACAGGGGGAGCACTGAAGCTTTCTTT
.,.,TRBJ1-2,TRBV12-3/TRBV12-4,CASSLGSFYGYTF,TGTGCCAGCAGTTTGGGGTCGTTCTATGGCTACACCTTC
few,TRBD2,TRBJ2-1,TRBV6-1,CASSSLAGAPNEQFF,TGTGCCAGCAGCTCACTAGCGGGAGCTCCCAATGAGCAGTTCTTC
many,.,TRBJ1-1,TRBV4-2,CASSQERTSEAFF,TGTGCCAGCAGCCAAGAAAGGACGTCTGAAGCTTTCTTT
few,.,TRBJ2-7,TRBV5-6,CASSWGSTYEQYF,TGTGCCAGCAGCTGGGGCAGCACCTACGAGCAGTACTTC
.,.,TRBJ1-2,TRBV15,CATSRGGDPGYGYTF,TGTGCCACCAGCAGAGGAGGGGACCCGGGCTATGGCTACACCTTC
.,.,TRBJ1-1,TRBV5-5,CASSLNDRRAFF,TGTGCCAGCAGCTTGAACGATAGGAGGGCTTTCTTT
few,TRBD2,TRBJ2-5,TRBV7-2,CASSSGTSRFQETQYF,TGTGCCAGCAGCTCCGGGACTAGCCGATTCCAAGAGACCCAGTACTTC
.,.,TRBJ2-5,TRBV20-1,CSASGGAHQETQYF,TGCAGTGCTAGTGGAGGGGCTCACCAAGAGACCCAGTACTTC
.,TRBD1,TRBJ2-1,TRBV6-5,CASSYSSMTGRYNEQFF,TGTGCCAGCAGTTACTCGTCCATGACAGGGAGATACAATGAGCAGTTCTTC
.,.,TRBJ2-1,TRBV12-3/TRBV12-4,CASRPTRGANEQFF,TGTGCCAGCAGGCCTACCCGGGGAGCGAATGAGCAGTTCTTC
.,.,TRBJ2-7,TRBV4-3,CASSQDSTGPYEQYF,TGCGCCAGCAGCCAAGATTCAACAGGGCCATACGAGCAGTACTTC
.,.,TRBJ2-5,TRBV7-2,CASSIRQVLQETQYF,TGTGCCAGCAGCATCCGACAGGTCTTACAAGAGACCCAGTACTTC
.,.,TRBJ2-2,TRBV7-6,CASSLEVGMNTGELFF,TGTGCCAGCAGCCTCGAGGTGGGGATGAACACCGGGGAGCTGTTTTTT
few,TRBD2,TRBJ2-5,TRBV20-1,CSVAAGGEGKTQYF,TGCAGTGTCGCGGCGGGGGGAGAGGGAAAGACCCAGTACTTC
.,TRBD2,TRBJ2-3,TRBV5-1,CASSLDSGGINTQYF,TGCGCCAGCAGCTTGGACTCGGGGGGGATAAATACGCAGTATTTT
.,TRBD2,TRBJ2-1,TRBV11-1,CASSGTSGPASYNEQFF,TGTGCCAGCAGCGGGACTAGCGGTCCCGCCTCCTACAATGAGCAGTTCTTC
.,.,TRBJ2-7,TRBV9,CASSVGSITYEQYF,TGTGCCAGCAGCGTAGGGAGCATCACCTACGAGCAGTACTTC
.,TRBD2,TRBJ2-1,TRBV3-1,CASSLGLASYNEQFF,TGTGCCAGCAGCCTCGGACTAGCCAGCTACAATGAGCAGTTCTTC
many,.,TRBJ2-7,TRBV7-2,CASSQPGLGVYEQYF,TGTGCCAGCAGCCAACCGGGATTAGGAGTCTACGAGCAGTACTTC
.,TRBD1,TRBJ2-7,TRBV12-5,CASGLNGQGGSDYEQYF,TGTGCTAGTGGTTTGAATGGACAGGGGGGATCCGACTACGAGCAGTACTTC
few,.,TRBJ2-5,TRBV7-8,CASSPRLSRRETQYF,TGTGCCAGCAGCCCGCGGTTGAGTCGGCGGGAGACCCAGTACTTC
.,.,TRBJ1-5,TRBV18,CASSPAATERQPQHF,TGTGCCAGCTCACCAGCAGCCACGGAGCGGCAGCCCCAGCATTTT
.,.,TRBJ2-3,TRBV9,CASTLASWPTDTQYF,TGTGCCAGCACACTGGCTAGCTGGCCTACAGATACGCAGTATTTT